This passage covers 15 T cell receptor beta chains from one sample sequenced in a study of blood T cell repertoires in COVID-19. Here immunoSEQ multiplex PCR was the method, and the copy in TCRdb shows in-frame clones only, minus some. The sample records 45,000 to 65,000 clones, 90% being singletons. Sequenced: peripheral blood. The receptors were gathered from a woman of 80 years or more with acute or convalescent COVID-19.

Comment on this clone: Germline and junction disagree at one end, which may indicate a read error. The chain combines TRBV7-7 with TRBJ1-1; D gene ambiguous. The CDR3 extends over 13 amino acids. Looked up from germline, CDR1 is SSHAT and CDR2 is FNYEAQ (reference sequence). Here the CDR3 reads CASSLRENTEAFF. DNA for the CDR3: TGTGCTAGCAGCTTACGGGAGAACACTGAAGCTTTCTTT.

The chain employs TRBV11-2 and TRBJ2-1, with TRBD2 matching over 8 bases. Germline trimming cut 6 bases from V and 2 bases from J; bases unmatched to any gene: 6. The germline V gene has CDR1 SGHAT and CDR2 FQNNGV. This CDR3 has 15 residues. The DNA for the CDR3 is TGTGCCAGCAGTCAGCGGGAGAAAACCTACAATGAGCAGTTCTTC. Encoded protein: CASSQREKTYNEQFF.

The CDR3 DNA sequence: TGTGCCACAAAAGAGACAGGGGGCCTCTCTGGAAACACCATATATTTT. Amino acid sequence: CATKETGGLSGNTIYF. The rearrangement uses TRBV19 and TRBJ1-3, with TRBD1 identical over 10 bases. V trimming: 10 bases; J trimming: 0 bases; junction bases outside the gene matches: 9. The CDR3 is 16 amino acids. Looked up from germline, CDR1 is LNHDA and CDR2 is SQIVND (reference sequence). Supplemented by reference TRBV19 and TRBJ1-3, the full variable domain reads DGGITQSPKYLFRKEGQNVTLSCEQNLNHDAMYWYRQDPGQGLRLIYYSQIVNDFQKGDIAEGYSVSREKKESFPLTVTSAQKNPTAFYLCATKETGGLSGNTIYFGEGSWLTVV.

This chain links TRBV29-1 with TRBJ1-1; the match to TRBD1 covers 8 bases. The CDR3 spans 12 residues. CDR1 SQVTM and CDR2 ANQGSEA come from the germline V gene. V lost 6 bases and J lost 4; bases outside the gene matches: 4. In nucleotides, the CDR3 is TGCAGCGTATCCGGACAGGGCACTGAAGCTTTCTTT. Translation: CSVSGQGTEAFF.

The rearrangement links TRBV6-4 to TRBJ2-1; 12 nucleotides agree with TRBD2. CDR3 length: 17 amino acids. The J segment lost 7 bases and the V segment lost 5 bases, leaving 12 bases of the junction unmatched. Germline CDR1 reads MRHNA; CDR2 reads SNTAGT. DNA of the CDR3: TGTGCCAGCAGTAATACTCTAGCGGGAGGGCCGGGGAATGAGCAGTTCTTC. Residues: CASSNTLAGGPGNEQFF.

The chain is built from TRBV7-6 and TRBJ2-7; 7 bases map to TRBD2. V dropped 1 base and J dropped 0; count of bases not matched to a gene: 6. This CDR3 region has 16 residues. Germline values: CDR1 SGHVS, CDR2 FNYEAQ. CDR3 DNA: TGTGCCAGCAGCTTAGGTCGAGGCGGGAGCTCCTACGAGCAGTACTTC. It codes for CASSLGRGGSSYEQYF.

The V gene is TRBV7-9, the J gene TRBJ2-5; 7 bases are a match to TRBD1. The germline V gene has CDR1 SEHNR and CDR2 FQNEAQ (reference sequence). The CDR3 has 17 residues. The V gene end was trimmed by 0 bases and the J gene end by 5 bases; junction bases not matched to a gene: 12. DNA of the CDR3: TGTGCCAGCAGCTTAGCGCTGTGGGACAGCCAGGGGGAGACCCAGTACTTC. It encodes CASSLALWDSQGETQYF.

This clone is deemed medium-sized. The rearrangement links TRBV5-1 to TRBJ2-7, with 8 bases that match TRBD1. V lost 2 bases, J lost 3 bases, and 7 bases stayed unmatched. This CDR3 is built from 15 residues. The germline CDR1 and CDR2 sequences are SGHRS and YFSETQ. The CDR3, as DNA: TGCGCCAGCAGCTTTAGTAGCACAGGGGGCTACGAGCAGTACTTC. Its translation is CASSFSSTGGYEQYF.

The chain has TRBV11-3 and TRBJ1-1, with 8 bases fitting TRBD1. CDR1 and CDR2 from the germline V gene are SGHNT and YENEEA. J was trimmed by 3 bases and V by 5 bases; bases with no gene match: 8. This CDR3 spans 15 amino acids. The CDR3 loop is CASSGNRGEDTEAFF. In DNA form, the CDR3 reads TGTGCCAGCAGCGGAAACAGGGGGGAGGACACTGAAGCTTTCTTT.

This clone came up once. The J gene is TRBJ1-2, the V gene TRBV6-1, with D perhaps matching TRBD1 (5 bases). Deletions cut 2 bases from V and 2 bases from J, with 6 bases between. Germline V gene sequence: CDR1 MNHNS, CDR2 SASEGT. The CDR3 runs 13 residues. The CDR3 nucleotides are TGTGCCAGCAGTGAACGGGGGAACTATGGCTACACCTTC. It translates to CASSERGNYGYTF.

The rearrangement links TRBV7-2 to TRBJ2-7, with 9 nucleotides matching TRBD2. Germline V gene data show CDR1 as SGHTA and CDR2 as FQGNSA. Trimming at V came to 5 bases and at J to 2 bases, leaving 7 bases not matched to a gene. The CDR3 has 15 residues. The CDR3 sequence: CASSPGGLATYEQYF. CDR3 sequence (DNA): TGTGCCAGCAGCCCCGGAGGACTAGCGACCTACGAGCAGTACTTC.

The V and J genes are TRBV19 and TRBJ1-5; 7 bases fit TRBD1. V gave up 5 bases and J gave up 9 bases; unmatched junction bases: 16. The germline gives CDR1 LNHDA, CDR2 SQIVND (reference sequence). The CDR3 is 16 amino acids. As DNA, the CDR3 is TGTGCCAGTAGTCCCGATCCCCCGGGACAGCCGGCGCCCCAGCATTTT. Translating gives CASSPDPPGQPAPQHF.

V is TRBV2 and J is TRBJ1-1, with D perhaps TRBD1 (5 bases). Trimming left V 8 bases short and J 5 bases short, with 12 bases between. The CDR3 sequence is 12 residues long. Germline V gene sequence: CDR1 SNHLY, CDR2 FYNNEI. The CDR3 loop is CASGIGGTEAFF. The CDR3 DNA follows: TGTGCCAGCGGAATCGGGGGGACTGAAGCTTTCTTT.

The V and J genes are TRBV12-2 and TRBJ2-5; TRBD1 is the table's D call and was not checked against the DNA. TRBV12-2 is listed as a pseudogene. There are 16 residues in the CDR3. Written as DNA, the CDR3 is TGTGCAAGTCGCCTCGGACAGGGGAAGCAGGTGAAGACCCAGTACTTC. Residues: CASRLGQGKQVKTQYF.

The chain employs TRBV24-1 and TRBJ1-1; 9 nucleotides line up with TRBD1. After removal of 7 bases from V and 5 bases from J, the junction contained 7 bases not matched to a gene. CDR1 is KGHDR, CDR2 SFDVKD, per germline. This CDR3 is 14 amino acids long. The CDR3 loop is CATRNRGRRTEAFF. The CDR3 DNA reads TGTGCCACCAGGAACAGGGGGCGGAGGACTGAAGCTTTCTTT.